The text below deals with one T cell receptor beta chain. The data originate from a study of blood T cell repertoires in COVID-19. This CDR3 is built from 16 residues. Germline CDR1 and CDR2: LNHDA and SQIVND (reference sequence). V lost 8 bases and J lost 0, with 19 bases in between. The table came from immunoSEQ multiplex PCR; TCRdb's copy has only in-frame clones and leaves some out. The table shows about 150,000 clones, with 75% to 90% occurring only once. V usage is TRBV19 and J usage is TRBJ1-2; D possibly corresponds to TRBD1 (6 bases). The TCR originated in a man between 65 and 85 years old with acute or convalescent COVID-19. The specimen was peripheral blood. The CDR3 DNA follows: TGTGCCAGTCTACCCCGCGGGGGGGCGTCTAACTATGGCTACACCTTC. It codes for CASLPRGGASNYGYTF.